This T cell receptor beta chain was identified in a study of shared clonotypes between healthy human individuals. Study overall: Serving as donors were a couple of women and three men, whose ages spanned 18 to 49.

The CDR3 has 15 residues. V was trimmed by 2 bases and J by 7 bases, leaving 17 bases between them. Looked up from germline, CDR1 is MNHNS and CDR2 is SASEGT. Method: immunoSEQ multiplex PCR; TCRdb's copy keeps in-frame clones and lacks some. Here the sample spans about 1.5 million clones, 98% being singletons. Donors were healthy HIV-negative adults without recently reported acute infections or vaccinations. Sequenced: naive CD4+ T cells sorted from blood. Noted subset: CD45RA+ positively selected. The sequence was obtained from a man under 40 in good health. The chain recombines TRBV6-1 with TRBJ2-5; a weak D match, TRBD2 (6 bases). CDR3 region: CASSEITGAEGTQYF. Here the CDR3 DNA reads TGTGCCAGCAGTGAAATCACGGGAGCCGAAGGGACCCAGTACTTC.